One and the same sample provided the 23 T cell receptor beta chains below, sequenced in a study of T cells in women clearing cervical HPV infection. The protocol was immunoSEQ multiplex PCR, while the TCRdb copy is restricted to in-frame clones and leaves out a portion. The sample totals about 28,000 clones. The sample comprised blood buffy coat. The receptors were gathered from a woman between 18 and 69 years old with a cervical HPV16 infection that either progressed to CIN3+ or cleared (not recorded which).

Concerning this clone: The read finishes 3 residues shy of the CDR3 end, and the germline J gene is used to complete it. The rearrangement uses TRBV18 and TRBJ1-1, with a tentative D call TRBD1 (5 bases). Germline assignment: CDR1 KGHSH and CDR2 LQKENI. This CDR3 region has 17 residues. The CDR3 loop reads CASSPLAGGVVTDTAFF. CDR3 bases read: TGTGCCAGCTCACCCCTAGCGGGAGGAGTGGTGACAGATACG.

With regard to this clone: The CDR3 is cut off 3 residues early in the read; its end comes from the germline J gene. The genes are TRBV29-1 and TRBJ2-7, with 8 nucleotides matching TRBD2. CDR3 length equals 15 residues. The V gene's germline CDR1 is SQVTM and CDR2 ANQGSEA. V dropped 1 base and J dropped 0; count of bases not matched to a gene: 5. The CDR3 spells CSVEGGLAGSYEQYF. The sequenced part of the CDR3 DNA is TGCAGCGTTGAAGGGGGGCTAGCGGGCTCCTACGAG.

CDR3 region: CASSQEGRGGGTQYF. The CDR3 bases that were read are TGTGCCAGCAGCCAAGAGGGGCGGGGGGGCGGTACG. This chain connects TRBV7-6 to TRBJ2-3; TRBD2 matches at 9 bases. The observed sequence ends 3 residues before the CDR3 terminus, with the missing tail filled in from the germline J gene. The CDR3 totals 15 residues. Losses at the gene ends were 5 bases for V and 8 bases for J; bases not matched to a gene: 11. Germline V gene sequence: CDR1 SGHVS, CDR2 FNYEAQ.

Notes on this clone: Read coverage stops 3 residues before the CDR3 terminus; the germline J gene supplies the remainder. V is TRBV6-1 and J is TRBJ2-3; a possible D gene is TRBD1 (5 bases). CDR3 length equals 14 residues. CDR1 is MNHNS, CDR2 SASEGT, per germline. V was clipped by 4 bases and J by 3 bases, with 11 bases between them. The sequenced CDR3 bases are TGTGCCAGCAGTGGACAGTTGGGTACAGATACG. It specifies CASSGQLGTDT. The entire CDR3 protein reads CASSGQLGTDTQYF.

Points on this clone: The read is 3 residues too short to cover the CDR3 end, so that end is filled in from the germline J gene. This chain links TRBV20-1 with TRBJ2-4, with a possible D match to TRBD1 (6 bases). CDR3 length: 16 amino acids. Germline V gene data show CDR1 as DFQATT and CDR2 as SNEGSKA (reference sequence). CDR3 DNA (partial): TGCAGTGCTAGTATACCGGGACACCGGACGAACTATGGT. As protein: CSASIPGHRTNYG. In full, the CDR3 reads CSASIPGHRTNYGQYF.

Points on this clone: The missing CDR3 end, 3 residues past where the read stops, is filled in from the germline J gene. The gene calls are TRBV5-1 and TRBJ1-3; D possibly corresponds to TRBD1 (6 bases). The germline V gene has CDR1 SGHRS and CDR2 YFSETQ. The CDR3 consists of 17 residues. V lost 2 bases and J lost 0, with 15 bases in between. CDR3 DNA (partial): TGCGCCAGCAGCTTCACGGCCAGGGGCTCCTCTGGAAACACC. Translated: CASSFTARGSSGNT. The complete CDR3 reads CASSFTARGSSGNTIYF.

The CDR3 is CASSPPRGQGPYDYTF. Incomplete CDR3 DNA: TGTGCCAGCTCACCACCGAGGGGACAGGGGCCCTACGAC. The chain carries TRBV18 and TRBJ1-2; 10 nucleotides agree with TRBD1. The sequence runs out 3 residues before the end of the CDR3; the remainder is reconstructed from the germline J gene. This CDR3 has 16 amino acids. Germline CDR1 reads KGHSH; CDR2 reads LQKENI.

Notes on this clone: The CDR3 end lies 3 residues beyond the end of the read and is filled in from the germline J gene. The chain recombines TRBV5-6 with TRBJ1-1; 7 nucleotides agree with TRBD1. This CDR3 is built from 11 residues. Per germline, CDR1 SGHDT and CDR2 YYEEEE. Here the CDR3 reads CASSLEGAAFF. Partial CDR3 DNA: TGTGCCAGCAGCTTGGAGGGGGCA.

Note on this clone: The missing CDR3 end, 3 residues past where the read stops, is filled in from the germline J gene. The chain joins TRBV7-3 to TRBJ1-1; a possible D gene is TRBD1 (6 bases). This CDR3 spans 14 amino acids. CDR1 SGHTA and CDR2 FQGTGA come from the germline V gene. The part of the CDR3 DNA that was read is TGTGCCAGCAGCCCCGGCGGGGGGCAAGAGACA. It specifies CASSPGGGQET. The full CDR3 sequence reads CASSPGGGQETAFF.

CDR3 sequence: CASSGDIGYTQYF. CDR3 DNA (partial): TGTGCCAGCAGTGGGGACATAGGATATACG. The chain uses TRBV6-1 and TRBJ2-3; possible D gene TRBD1, 6 bases. The CDR3 is cut off 3 residues early in the read; its end comes from the germline J gene. The CDR3 is made up of 13 amino acids. CDR1 is MNHNS, CDR2 SASEGT, per germline. Trimming removed 4 bases from V and 7 bases from J, with 12 bases in between.

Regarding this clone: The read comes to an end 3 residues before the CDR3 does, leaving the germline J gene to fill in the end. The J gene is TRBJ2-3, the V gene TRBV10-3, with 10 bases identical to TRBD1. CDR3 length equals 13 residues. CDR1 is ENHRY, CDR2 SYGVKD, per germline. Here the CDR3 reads CAINGQGGETQYF. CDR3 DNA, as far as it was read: TGTGCCATCAATGGACAGGGGGGAGAGACG.

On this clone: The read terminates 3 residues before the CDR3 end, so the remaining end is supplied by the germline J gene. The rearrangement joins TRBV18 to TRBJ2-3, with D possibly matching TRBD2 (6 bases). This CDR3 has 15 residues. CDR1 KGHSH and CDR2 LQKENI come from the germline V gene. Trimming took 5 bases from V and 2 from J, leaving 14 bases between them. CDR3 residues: CASSIGTAPTDTQYF. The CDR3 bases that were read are TGTGCCAGCTCAATCGGGACTGCCCCCACAGATACG.

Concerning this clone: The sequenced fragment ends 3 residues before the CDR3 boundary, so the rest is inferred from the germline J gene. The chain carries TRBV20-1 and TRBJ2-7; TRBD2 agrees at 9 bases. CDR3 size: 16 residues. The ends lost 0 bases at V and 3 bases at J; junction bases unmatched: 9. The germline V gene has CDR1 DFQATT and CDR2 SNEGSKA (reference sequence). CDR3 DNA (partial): TGCAGTGCTAGAGATCCGGGCGGGGGGGCCATCTACGAG. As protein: CSARDPGGGAIYE. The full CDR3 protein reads CSARDPGGGAIYEQYF.

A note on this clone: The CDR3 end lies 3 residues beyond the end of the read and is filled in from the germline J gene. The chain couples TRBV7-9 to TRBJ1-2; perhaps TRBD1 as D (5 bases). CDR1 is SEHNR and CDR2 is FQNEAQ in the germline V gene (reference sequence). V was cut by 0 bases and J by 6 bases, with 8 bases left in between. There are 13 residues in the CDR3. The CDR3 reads CASSLAGPDGYTF. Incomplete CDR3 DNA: TGTGCCAGCAGCTTAGCGGGGCCCGATGGC.

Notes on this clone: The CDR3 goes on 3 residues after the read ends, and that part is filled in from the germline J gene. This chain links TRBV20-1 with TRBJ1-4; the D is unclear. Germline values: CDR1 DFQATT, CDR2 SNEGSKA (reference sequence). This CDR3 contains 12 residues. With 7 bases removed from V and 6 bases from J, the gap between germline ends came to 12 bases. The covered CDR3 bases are TGCAGTGTCCACATGTCTGATGAAAAA. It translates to CSVHMSDEK. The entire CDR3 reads CSVHMSDEKLFF.

The CDR3: CASSPQRGSTEAFF. The DNA read from the CDR3 is TGCGCCAGCAGCCCACAGCGGGGAAGTACTGAA. The chain has TRBV5-1 and TRBJ1-1, with D unclear. The sequenced fragment ends 3 residues before the CDR3 boundary, so the rest is inferred from the germline J gene. Trimming shortened V by 4 bases and J by 5 bases, and 15 bases separated the two germline ends. From germline, CDR1 is SGHRS and CDR2 YFSETQ. CDR3 length: 14 residues. Combining the CDR3 with reference TRBV5-1 and TRBJ1-1 gives the whole variable domain KAGVTQTPRYLIKTRGQQVTLSCSPISGHRSVSWYQQTPGQGLQFLFEYFSETQRNKGNFPGRFSGRQFSNSRSEMNVSTLELGDSALYLCASSPQRGSTEAFFGQGTRLTVV.

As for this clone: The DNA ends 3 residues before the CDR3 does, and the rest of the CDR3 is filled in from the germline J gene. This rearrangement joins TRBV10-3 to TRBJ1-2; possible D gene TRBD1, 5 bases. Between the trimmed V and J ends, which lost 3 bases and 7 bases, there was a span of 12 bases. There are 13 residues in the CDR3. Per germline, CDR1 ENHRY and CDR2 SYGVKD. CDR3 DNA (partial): TGTGCCATCAGTGACCCAGCCGGGGGTGGC. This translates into CAISDPAGGG. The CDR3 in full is CAISDPAGGGYTF.

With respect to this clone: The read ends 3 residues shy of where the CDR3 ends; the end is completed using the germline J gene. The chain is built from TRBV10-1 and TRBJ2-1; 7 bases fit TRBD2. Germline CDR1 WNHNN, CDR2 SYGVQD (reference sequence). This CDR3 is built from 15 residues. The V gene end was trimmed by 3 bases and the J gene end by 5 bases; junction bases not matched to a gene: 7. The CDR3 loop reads CASSEVGTINNEQFF. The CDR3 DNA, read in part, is TGCGCCAGCAGTGAAGTTGGGACTATTAACAATGAG.

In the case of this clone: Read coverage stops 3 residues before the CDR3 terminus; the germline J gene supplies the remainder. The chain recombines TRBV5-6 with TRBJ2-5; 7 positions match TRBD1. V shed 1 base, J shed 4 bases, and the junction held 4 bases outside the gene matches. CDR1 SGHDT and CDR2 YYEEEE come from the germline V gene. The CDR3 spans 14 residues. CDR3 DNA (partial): TGTGCCAGCAGCTTGACAGGGGTGGCAGAGACC. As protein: CASSLTGVAET. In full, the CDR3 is CASSLTGVAETQYF.

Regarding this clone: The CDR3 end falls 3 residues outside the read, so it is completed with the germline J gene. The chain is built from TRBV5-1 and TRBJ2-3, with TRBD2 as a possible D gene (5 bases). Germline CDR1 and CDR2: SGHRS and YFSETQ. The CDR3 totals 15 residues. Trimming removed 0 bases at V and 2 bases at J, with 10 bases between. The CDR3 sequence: CASSLEPAVTDTQYF. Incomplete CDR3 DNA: TGCGCCAGCAGCTTGGAGCCAGCGGTCACAGATACG.

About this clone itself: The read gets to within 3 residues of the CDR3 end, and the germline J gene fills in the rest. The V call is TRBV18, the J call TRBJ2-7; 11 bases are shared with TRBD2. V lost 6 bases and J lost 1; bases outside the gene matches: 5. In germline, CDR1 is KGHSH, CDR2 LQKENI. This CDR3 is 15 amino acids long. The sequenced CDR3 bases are TGTGCCAGCTCCATCGGGACTAGCGGATCCTACGAG. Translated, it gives CASSIGTSGSYE. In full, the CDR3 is CASSIGTSGSYEQYF.

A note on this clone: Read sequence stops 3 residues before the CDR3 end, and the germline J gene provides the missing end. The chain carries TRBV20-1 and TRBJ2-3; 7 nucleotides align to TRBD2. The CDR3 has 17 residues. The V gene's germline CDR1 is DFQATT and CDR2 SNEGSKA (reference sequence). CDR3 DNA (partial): TGCAGTGCTAGAGACCTGGGACTAACCGACTTGAAAGAGACG. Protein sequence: CSARDLGLTDLKET. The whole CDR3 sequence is CSARDLGLTDLKETQYF.

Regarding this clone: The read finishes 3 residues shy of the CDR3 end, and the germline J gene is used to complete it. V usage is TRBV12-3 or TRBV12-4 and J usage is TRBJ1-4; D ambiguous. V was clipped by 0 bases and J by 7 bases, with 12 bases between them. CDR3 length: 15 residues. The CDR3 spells CASSLALSGSEKLFF. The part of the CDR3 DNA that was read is TGTGCCAGCAGTTTAGCGCTAAGCGGATCTGAAAAA.